This T cell receptor beta chain was observed in a study of cytomegalovirus exposure and HLA in healthy donors (dated by TCRdb to about 2017). With regard to the full study: A later analysis indicated that the 130 or so validation repertoires were generated on the platform also employed for the roughly 650 repertoires of the first cohort. The study aimed to test whether signatures of past pathogen exposure could be identified by cataloging public T cell receptors. Besides the first cohort of roughly 660 subjects, a separate validation cohort made up of around 120 different subjects was used. To predict cytomegalovirus infection status, the study brought together high-throughput TCR immunosequencing, statistical association of individual TCRs with disease status, and machine learning. The full study reports these points: In a later analysis, TCRs clustered in the first cohort were found to also tend to co-occur in the 110 or so validation repertoires, with approximately 95% of cluster scores above 0. The study gave a list of 150 to 200 TCR beta chains associated with cytomegalovirus. A later analysis lacked HLA typing for the validation cohort, so it scored co-occurrence in that cohort across all 110 or so repertoires. It was suggested by the authors that the approach could potentially be generalized to other disease states and immunological phenotypes. The classifier was reported to diagnose cytomegalovirus status with high specificity and sensitivity in both the original and validation cohorts. In vitro tests confirmed that three of the cytomegalovirus-associated TCR beta chains recognize cytomegalovirus antigens. While some public TCRs were present in many individuals, most TCR sequences turned up only very rarely across donors.

Notes on this clone: Its antigen is still unknown. No base quality information exists; no much larger clone differs at one position.

The library was prepared using the immunoSEQ multiplex PCR assay. The authors processed their data as follows. To diagnose cytomegalovirus status from the catalog of TCR beta chain sequences, a statistical classification framework was built. TCRdb limited this immuneACCESS table to in-frame rearrangements with V and J called. A share of clones is missing; checked studies link under half to unresolved V genes, and the rest is unexplained. V and J calls plus clone size are reproduced from that table; the DNA served to infer D and trimming. For this sample the table gives 70,000 to 80,000 clones, of which 94% were detected only once. More than 2.5% of the sample rests with the top ten. CDR1 is given as SGHRS and CDR2 as YFSETQ, both from the germline V gene. Including the terminal cysteine and phenylalanine, the CDR3 comprises 16 residues. Of the read, only the CDR3 DNA is kept; its 48 bases are in frame from base 1. Unmatched junction bases come to 5, with V trimmed by 4 bases and J by 0 bases.

The donors belonged to the validation cohort of about 120 subjects, which was separate from the roughly 700-subject first cohort. The receptor's source is a young woman in good health and CMV-seropositive. Sequencing input: PBMCs. Recombination connected TRBV5-1 to TRBJ2-1, with 9 bases aligning to TRBD2. The CDR3 in this case is CASSQGLASSYNEQFF. The bases are TGCGCCAGCAGCCAGGGACTAGCATCCTCCTACAATGAGCAGTTCTTC. The CDR3 plus the reference TRBV5-1 and TRBJ2-1 genes for the other parts give the full variable domain: KAGVTQTPRYLIKTRGQQVTLSCSPISGHRSVSWYQQTPGQGLQFLFEYFSETQRNKGNFPGRFSGRQFSNSRSEMNVSTLELGDSALYLCASSQGLASSYNEQFFGPGTRLTVL.